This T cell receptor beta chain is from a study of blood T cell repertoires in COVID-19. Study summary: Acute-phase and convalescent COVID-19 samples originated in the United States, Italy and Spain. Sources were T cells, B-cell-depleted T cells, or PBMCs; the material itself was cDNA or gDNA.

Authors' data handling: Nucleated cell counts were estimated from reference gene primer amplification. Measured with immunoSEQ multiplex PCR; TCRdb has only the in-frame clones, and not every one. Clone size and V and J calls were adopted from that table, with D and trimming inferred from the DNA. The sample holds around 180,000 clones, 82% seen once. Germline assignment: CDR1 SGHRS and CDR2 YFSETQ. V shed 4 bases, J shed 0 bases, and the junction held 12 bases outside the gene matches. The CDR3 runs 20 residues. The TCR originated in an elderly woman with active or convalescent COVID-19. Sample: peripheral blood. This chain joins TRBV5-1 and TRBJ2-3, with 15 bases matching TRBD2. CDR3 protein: CASSLKTTGLAGGSTDTQYF. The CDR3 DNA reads TGCGCCAGCAGCCTAAAAACTACGGGACTAGCGGGAGGAAGCACAGATACGCAGTATTTT.